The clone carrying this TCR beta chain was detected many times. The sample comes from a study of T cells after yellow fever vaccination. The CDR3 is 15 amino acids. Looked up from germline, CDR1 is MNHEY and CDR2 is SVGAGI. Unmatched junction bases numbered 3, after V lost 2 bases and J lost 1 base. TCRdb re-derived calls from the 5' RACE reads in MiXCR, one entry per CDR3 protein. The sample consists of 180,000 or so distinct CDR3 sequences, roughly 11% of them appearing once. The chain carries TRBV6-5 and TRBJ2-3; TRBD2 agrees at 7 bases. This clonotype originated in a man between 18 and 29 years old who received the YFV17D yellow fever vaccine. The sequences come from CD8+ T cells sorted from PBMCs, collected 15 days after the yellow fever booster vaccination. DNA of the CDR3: TGTGCCAGCAGTTACGGGGCGGGGGGCACAGATACGCAGTATTTT. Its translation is CASSYGAGGTDTQYF.